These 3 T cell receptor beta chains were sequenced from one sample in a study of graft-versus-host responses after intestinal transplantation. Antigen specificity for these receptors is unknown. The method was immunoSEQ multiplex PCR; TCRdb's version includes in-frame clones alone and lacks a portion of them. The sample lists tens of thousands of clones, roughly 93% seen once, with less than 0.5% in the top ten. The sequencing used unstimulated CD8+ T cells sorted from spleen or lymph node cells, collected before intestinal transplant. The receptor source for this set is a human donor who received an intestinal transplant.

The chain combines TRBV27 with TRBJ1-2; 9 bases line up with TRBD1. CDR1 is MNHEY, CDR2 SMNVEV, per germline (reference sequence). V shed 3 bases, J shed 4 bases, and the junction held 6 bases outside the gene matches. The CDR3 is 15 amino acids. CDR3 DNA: TGTGCCAGCAGTTTCCACAGGGGGCTCTCCTATGGCTACACCTTC. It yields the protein CASSFHRGLSYGYTF.

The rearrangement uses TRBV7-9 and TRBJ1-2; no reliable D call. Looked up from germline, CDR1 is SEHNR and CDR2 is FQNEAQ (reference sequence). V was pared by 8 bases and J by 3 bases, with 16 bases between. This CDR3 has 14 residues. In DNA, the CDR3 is TGTGCCAGCTGTAGAGCGGGAAACGACTATGGCTACACCTTC. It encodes CASCRAGNDYGYTF.

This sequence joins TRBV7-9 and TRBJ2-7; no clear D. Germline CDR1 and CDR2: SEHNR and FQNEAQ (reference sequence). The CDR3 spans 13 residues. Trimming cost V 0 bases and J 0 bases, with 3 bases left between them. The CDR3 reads CASSLASSYEQYF. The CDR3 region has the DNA TGTGCCAGCAGCTTAGCCAGCTCCTACGAGCAGTACTTC.